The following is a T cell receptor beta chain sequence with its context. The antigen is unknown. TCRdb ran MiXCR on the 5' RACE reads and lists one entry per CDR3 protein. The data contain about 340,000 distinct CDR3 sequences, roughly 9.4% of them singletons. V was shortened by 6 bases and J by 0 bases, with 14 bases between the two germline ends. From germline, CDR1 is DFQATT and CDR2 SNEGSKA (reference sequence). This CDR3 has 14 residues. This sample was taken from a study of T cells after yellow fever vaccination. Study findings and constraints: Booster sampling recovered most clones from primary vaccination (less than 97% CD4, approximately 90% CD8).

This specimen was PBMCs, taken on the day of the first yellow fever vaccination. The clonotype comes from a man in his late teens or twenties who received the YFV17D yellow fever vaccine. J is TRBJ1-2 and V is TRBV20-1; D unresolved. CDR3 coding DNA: TGCAGTGCCCTAGGAGGCTTTTCTAACTATGGCTACACCTTC. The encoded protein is CSALGGFSNYGYTF.